The 16 T cell receptor beta chains in this list originate from one sample, sequenced in a study of T cell responses to AZD1222 COVID-19 vaccine (TCRdb year 2021). The time point label on this specimen signifies: baseline before first vaccination. The library came from the immunoSEQ multiplex PCR assay. The clones in this table, taken by TCRdb from immuneACCESS, are in-frame only. Not every clone is retained; where verified, under half of the shortfall comes from an unresolved V gene, and the cause of the rest is unknown. The sample table contains about 170,000 clones; only one count was recorded for roughly 89% of them. The ten most abundant clones make up about 1.6% of the sample. Specimen: peripheral blood, collected on day 0 of AZD1222 vaccination. The receptors stem from an adult in good health.

This clone has a handful of counts. This sequence joins TRBV13 and TRBJ2-7; tentative D call: TRBD2 (8 bases). The V and J ends lost 5 bases and 4 bases respectively, with 21 bases between them. Germline V CDR1 and CDR2: PRHDT, FYEKMQ (reference sequence). The CDR3 is made up of 16 amino acids. CDR3 protein: CASSAREGAGLYEQYF. CDR3 coding DNA: TGTGCCAGCAGCGCCCGGGAGGGGGCGGGTTTGTACGAGCAGTACTTC.

This chain uses TRBV19 with TRBJ2-7, with D unclear. The CDR3 contains 13 residues. Germline V gene lookup returns CDR1 LNHDA and CDR2 SQIVND (reference sequence). V lost 3 bases and J 0 bases, leaving 6 bases between the germline ends. The CDR3 coding sequence is TGTGCCAGTAGTATCGCCACCTCCTACGAGCAGTACTTC. Translation: CASSIATSYEQYF.

J is TRBJ2-7 and V is TRBV15; D unresolved. The CDR3 is made up of 18 amino acids. Trimming removed 0 bases from V and 0 bases from J, with 18 bases in between. CDR1 is LNHNV, CDR2 YYDKDF, per germline (reference sequence). The CDR3 DNA sequence: TGTGCCACCAGCAGAGATACTGCCCGTGGCTACCTCTCCTACGAGCAGTACTTC. This encodes CATSRDTARGYLSYEQYF.

The gene calls are TRBV11-2 and TRBJ2-1; D uncertain. CDR3 length equals 17 residues. CDR1 SGHAT and CDR2 FQNNGV come from the germline V gene. V lost 4 bases and J lost 0, with 16 bases in between. This CDR3 reads CASSSRTSRSSYNEQFF. DNA for the CDR3: TGTGCCAGCAGCTCTCGTACCAGCCGGAGCTCCTACAATGAGCAGTTCTTC.

The rearrangement uses TRBV6-6 and TRBJ1-5, with unresolved D. V was shortened by 2 bases and J by 8 bases, with 13 bases between the two germline ends. The CDR3 spans 14 residues. CDR1 and CDR2 from the germline V gene are MNHNY and SVGAGI (reference sequence). The CDR3 sequence: CASSYGVSREPQHF. The CDR3 coding sequence is TGTGCCAGCAGTTACGGGGTGTCGAGGGAGCCCCAGCATTTT.

The chain carries TRBV18 and TRBJ1-2; D remains ambiguous. Per the germline V gene, CDR1 is KGHSH and CDR2 is LQKENI. This CDR3 region has 12 residues. V was clipped by 2 bases and J by 6 bases, with 7 bases between them. The CDR3 bases are TGTGCCAGCTCACCATACGGGGATGGCTACACCTTC. This encodes CASSPYGDGYTF.

The rearrangement joins TRBV24-1 to TRBJ2-1; 7 bases map to TRBD1. The CDR3 has 15 amino acids. Germline CDR1 is KGHDR and CDR2 is SFDVKD. V lost 3 bases and J lost 7; bases outside the gene matches: 8. In DNA form, the CDR3 reads TGTGCCACCAGTGATCGGGGAAAGGGGGCGAATGAGCAGTTCTTC. Translated: CATSDRGKGANEQFF.

As for this clone: A junction boundary mismatches the germline segment, possibly from a read error. The DNA of the CDR3 is TGTGCCAGCAGCCCCATCCCGCGAGACAGTGAGGGGAAGTACGGTTTGGACTTC. Translated, it gives CASSPIPRDSEGKYGLDF. The chain carries TRBV3-1 (or the pseudogene TRBV3-2) and TRBJ2-7; D tentatively reads TRBD1 or TRBD2 (5 bases each). The CDR3 extends over 18 amino acids. The germline CDR1 and CDR2 sequences are LGHDT and YNNKEL (reference sequence).

The CDR3 DNA reads TGTGCCAGCAGCCCGCGGGGTTCAGTGGACACTGAAGCTTTCTTT. As protein: CASSPRGSVDTEAFF. The rearrangement uses TRBV9 and TRBJ1-1; D gene unclear. This CDR3 comprises 15 residues. Germline V CDR1 and CDR2: SGDLS, YYNGEE. Trimming removed 4 bases at V and 3 bases at J, with 16 bases between.

The V and J genes are TRBV7-9 and TRBJ1-4, with 9 positions matching TRBD1. The CDR3 contains 15 residues. Germline values: CDR1 SEHNR, CDR2 FQNEAQ (reference sequence). The junction had 5 bases not matched to a gene; V was cut back by 6 bases and J by 3 bases. CDR3 sequence (DNA): TGTGCCAGCAGTTACAGGGGGCCGGCTAATGAAAAACTGTTTTTT. The encoded protein is CASSYRGPANEKLFF.

Concerning this clone: The germline gene is not matched at one end of the junction; a read error may be the cause. The chain joins TRBV7-7 to TRBJ2-1; 8 nucleotides agree with TRBD2. This CDR3 has 15 amino acids. CDR1 is SSHAT and CDR2 is FNYEAQ in the germline V gene (reference sequence). The CDR3, as DNA: TGTGCTAGCAGCATCATAGCGGGGCGCTACAATGAGCAGTTCTTC. Translation gives CASSIIAGRYNEQFF. The complete variable domain, with remaining parts taken from reference TRBV7-7 and TRBJ2-1, reads GAGVSQSPRYKVTKRGQDVTLRCDPISSHATLYWYQQALGQGPEFLTYFNYEAQPDKSGLPSDRFSAERPEGSISTLTIQRTEQRDSAMYRCASSIIAGRYNEQFFGPGTRLTVL.

DNA for the CDR3: TGTGCCAGCAGTCGGGTAAGAGGGCTTAATGAAAAACTGTTTTTT. Translation gives CASSRVRGLNEKLFF. The genes are TRBV5-8 and TRBJ1-4, with D uncertain. Germline V lookup: CDR1 SGHTS, CDR2 YDEGEE. The CDR3 contains 15 residues. V was trimmed by 5 bases and J by 4 bases, leaving 15 bases between them.

The chain links TRBV18 to TRBJ2-1; tentatively, D is TRBD2 (5 bases). The CDR3 totals 13 residues. Looked up from germline, CDR1 is KGHSH and CDR2 is LQKENI. Trimming left V 3 bases short and J 9 bases short, with 12 bases between. CDR3 region: CASSPLRAREQFF. The CDR3 DNA follows: TGTGCCAGCTCACCTCTGAGGGCGCGTGAGCAGTTCTTC.

This clone has only one observation. The chain has TRBV3-1 (or the pseudogene TRBV3-2) and TRBJ2-2; D may be TRBD1 or TRBD2 (5 bases each). The CDR3 covers 16 residues. The germline V gene encodes CDR1 LGHDT and CDR2 YNNKEL (reference sequence). Trimming left V 3 bases short and J 0 bases short, with 11 bases between. The CDR3, as DNA: TGTGCCAGCAGCCAGTTCCGGGGCCCGAACACCGGGGAGCTGTTTTTT. It translates to CASSQFRGPNTGELFF.

The rearrangement uses TRBV6-5 and TRBJ1-5, with D possibly TRBD1 on 5 matching bases. Germline-derived CDR1 and CDR2 are MNHEY and SVGAGI. V was shortened by 6 bases and J by 7 bases, with 10 bases between the two germline ends. This CDR3 has 12 residues. The CDR3: CASRPGRQPQHF. The CDR3 coding sequence is TGTGCCAGCAGGCCAGGGCGACAGCCCCAGCATTTT.

In DNA form, the CDR3 reads TGTGCTAGTGGTTGGCGGGAGGTTAACAATGAGCAGTTCTTC. Protein sequence: CASGWREVNNEQFF. The rearrangement joins TRBV12-5 to TRBJ2-1; 8 bases agree with TRBD2. The germline V gene has CDR1 LGHNT and CDR2 FRNRAP. Trimming took 4 bases from V and 5 from J; bases not matched to a gene: 4. CDR3 length: 14 residues.